The clone carrying this TCR beta chain showed up just once. Antigen unknown. This record comes from a study of shared clonotypes between healthy human individuals. The table came from immunoSEQ multiplex PCR; TCRdb's copy has only in-frame clones and leaves some out. The sample yields 950,000 to 1,100,000 clones, roughly 74% seen once. Overall study findings and caveats: At large depth, rarefaction still showed sorted-subset sequencing to be incomplete. Larger richness was generally estimated for naive than memory subsets.

The clonotype was recovered from a man aged 18 to 30 in good health. Some clones in this sample may be carry-over from other donors' samples. The specimen was memory CD4+ T cells from PBMCs. Subset: CD45RA-negative fraction.

The CDR3 spells CASSPRGIHSGNTIYF. CDR3 nucleotide sequence: TGTGCCAGCAGCCCCCGTGGAATCCACTCTGGAAACACCATATATTTT. The gene calls are TRBV7-9 and TRBJ1-3; D unresolved. Trimming took off 5 bases at V and 0 bases at J, with 14 bases between the two ends. CDR3 length: 16 amino acids. The germline gives CDR1 SEHNR, CDR2 FQNEAQ (reference sequence).